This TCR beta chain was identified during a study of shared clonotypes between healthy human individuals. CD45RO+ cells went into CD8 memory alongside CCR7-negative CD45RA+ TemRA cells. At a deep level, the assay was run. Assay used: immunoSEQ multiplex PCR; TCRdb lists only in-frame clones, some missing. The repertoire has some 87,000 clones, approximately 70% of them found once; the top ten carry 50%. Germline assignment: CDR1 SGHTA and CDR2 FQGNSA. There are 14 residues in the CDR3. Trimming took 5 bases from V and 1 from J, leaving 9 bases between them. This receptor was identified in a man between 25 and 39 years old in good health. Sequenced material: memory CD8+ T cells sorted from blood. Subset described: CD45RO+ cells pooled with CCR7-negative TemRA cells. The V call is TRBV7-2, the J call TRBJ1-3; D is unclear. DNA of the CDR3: TGTGCCAGCAGCACCCTTTCGTCTGGAAACACCATATATTTT. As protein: CASSTLSSGNTIYF.